The TCR beta chain under discussion was sequenced for a study of blood T cells in healthy people across ages. Then a second PCR, running about 6 to 11 cycles, was carried out with a sample-barcoded 5' primer and a J-beta primer mix. TCRdb reprocessed the 5' RACE reads via MiXCR and lists one record per CDR3 protein. The data contain almost 1 million distinct CDR3 sequences, approximately 50% of them singletons. In germline, CDR1 is PRHDT, CDR2 FYEKMQ (reference sequence). The CDR3 contains 15 residues. Trimming left V 1 base short and J 0 bases short, with 4 bases between. Sequencing was performed on blood. The TCR was taken from a woman in her sixties or seventies in good health. The rearrangement links TRBV13 to TRBJ2-6, with unresolved D. DNA of the CDR3: TGTGCCAGCAGCTTAGAACCCTCTGGGGCCAACGTCCTGACTTTC. This encodes CASSLEPSGANVLTF.